This entry lists 7 T cell receptor beta chains sequenced from one sample in a study of shared clonotypes between healthy human individuals. Naive-designated CD8 cells lacked CD45RO, were positively enriched for CCR7, and omitted terminally differentiated effector memory CD45RA+ cells. Produced via immunoSEQ multiplex PCR; TCRdb's table is partial and in-frame only. The sample shows about 2,200,000 clones, 85% to 95% of them seen only once. Sequenced input: naive CD8+ T cells from PBMCs. All receptors derive from a man aged 18 to 29 in good health. Some clones in this sample may be carry-over from other donors' samples.

The chain recombines TRBV11-3 with TRBJ2-1, with a weak D call TRBD1 (5 bases). Trimming removed 4 bases at V and 0 bases at J, with 13 bases between. Germline CDR1 SGHNT, CDR2 YENEEA. This CDR3 spans 16 amino acids. The CDR3 sequence: CASSSPPRGSYNEQFF. As DNA, the CDR3 is TGTGCCAGCAGCTCCCCCCCAAGGGGCTCCTACAATGAGCAGTTCTTC.

The chain carries TRBV11-2 and TRBJ2-3; possibly TRBD1 or TRBD2 for D (6 bases each). CDR3 size: 13 residues. Trimming pared 4 bases from V and 5 bases from J, leaving 10 bases between. The germline V gene encodes CDR1 SGHAT and CDR2 FQNNGV. CDR3 in DNA: TGTGCCAGCAGCTGGGGGGCACGAGATACGCAGTATTTT. Its protein product is CASSWGARDTQYF.

The chain has TRBV11-1 and TRBJ2-7; TRBD2 is a possible D gene (6 bases). The CDR3 contains 16 residues. The V gene's germline CDR1 is SGHAT and CDR2 FQDESV (reference sequence). V lost 5 bases to trimming and J lost 0 bases, with 17 bases between them. CDR3 in DNA: TGTGCCAGCAGCCCCCCCTGGGGGGAAAGCTCCTACGAGCAGTACTTC. This gives the protein CASSPPWGESSYEQYF.

The chain has TRBV7-2 and TRBJ2-2; D unresolved. CDR1 SGHTA and CDR2 FQGNSA come from the germline V gene. CDR3 size: 15 residues. V lost 5 bases to trimming and J lost 5 bases, with 15 bases between them. The CDR3 nucleotides are TGTGCCAGCAGCCATGACACGATCTCGACCGGGGAGCTGTTTTTT. This encodes CASSHDTISTGELFF.

The rearrangement uses TRBV9 and TRBJ1-2; D not resolved. Germline V gene lookup returns CDR1 SGDLS and CDR2 YYNGEE. Deletions cut 3 bases from V and 8 bases from J, with 20 bases between. The CDR3 is 15 residues long. The CDR3 DNA sequence: TGTGCCAGCAGCGAGAGGGAGTTGGGGAGTAGGGGCTACACCTTC. It encodes CASSERELGSRGYTF.

Concerning this clone: The same CDR3 arises from other DNA sequences in this sample as well. J is TRBJ1-5 and V is TRBV9; 7 positions agree with TRBD1. With 5 bases clipped from V and 0 bases from J, the junction kept 5 bases outside the gene matches. The CDR3 spans 15 residues. The V gene's germline CDR1 is SGDLS and CDR2 YYNGEE. CDR3 DNA: TGTGCCAGCAGTGCGGGACAGTATAGCAATCAGCCCCAGCATTTT. It translates to CASSAGQYSNQPQHF. The full variable domain, in which reference TRBV9 and TRBJ1-5 provide the parts outside the CDR3, is DSGVTQTPKHLITATGQRVTLRCSPRSGDLSVYWYQQSLDQGLQFLIQYYNGEERAKGNILERFSAQQFPDLHSELNLSSLELGDSALYFCASSAGQYSNQPQHFGDGTRLSIL.

The gene calls are TRBV19 and TRBJ2-1; TRBD1 agrees at 9 bases. V shed 4 bases and J 6 bases; nucleotides not matched to a gene: 10. There are 16 residues in the CDR3. CDR1 is LNHDA, CDR2 SQIVND, per germline (reference sequence). The CDR3 protein is CASSTRLGQGSNEQFF. DNA of the CDR3: TGTGCCAGTAGTACACGACTCGGACAGGGGAGCAATGAGCAGTTCTTC.